A single sample is the source of the 16 T cell receptor beta chains below, sequenced in a study of blood T cells in healthy people across ages. The use of a sample-barcoded 5' primer and a J-beta primer mix characterized a second PCR of roughly 7 to 12 cycles. TCRdb re-called the 5' RACE reads with MiXCR, one entry per CDR3 protein. The repertoire holds about 1.4 million distinct CDR3 sequences, with 55% to 75% as singletons. Sequenced material: blood. These receptors all come from a man aged 18-30 years in good health.

This chain connects TRBV7-9 to TRBJ2-1; 8 bases agree with TRBD2. CDR1 SEHNR and CDR2 FQNEAQ come from the germline V gene (reference sequence). The junction had 9 bases not matched to a gene; V was cut back by 5 bases and J by 0 bases. CDR3 length: 17 residues. As DNA, the CDR3 is TGTGCCAGCAGCCCTTACATCAGCGGGAGCTCCTACAATGAGCAGTTCTTC. Its translation is CASSPYISGSSYNEQFF. Combining the CDR3 with reference TRBV7-9 and TRBJ2-1 gives the whole variable domain DTGVSQNPRHKITKRGQNVTFRCDPISEHNRLYWYRQTLGQGPEFLTYFQNEAQLEKSRLLSDRFSAERPKGSFSTLEIQRTEQGDSAMYLCASSPYISGSSYNEQFFGPGTRLTVL.

This clonotype was observed a few times. V and J are TRBV29-1 and TRBJ2-5; 10 bases map to TRBD1. Germline V CDR1 and CDR2: SQVTM, ANQGSEA. J gave up 5 bases and V 6 bases, and 6 bases lay outside the gene matches. The CDR3 sequence is 13 residues long. The CDR3 region has the DNA TGCAGCGTCTCGGGACAGGGGCTGGAGACCCAGTACTTC. It is translated as CSVSGQGLETQYF. Based on the CDR3 plus reference TRBV29-1 and TRBJ2-5, the full variable domain is SAVISQKPSRDICQRGTSLTIQCQVDSQVTMMFWYRQQPGQSLTLIATANQGSEATYESGFVIDKFPISRPNLTFSTLTVSNMSPEDSSIYLCSVSGQGLETQYFGPGTRLLVL.

This clonotype was counted only a few times. The chain carries TRBV9 and TRBJ2-5; D gene uncertain. The better agreement between TRBJ2-7 and the DNA end casts doubt on the J call. Germline CDR1 reads SGDLS; CDR2 reads YYNGEE. The CDR3 contains 15 residues. The CDR3 coding sequence is TGTGCCAGCAGCGTAGACCCGATTGGGGCCTACGAGCAGTACTTC. Protein: CASSVDPIGAYEQYF.

This clonotype was recorded a few times. J is TRBJ2-5 and V is TRBV15; D is unresolved. The J call may be incorrect, as the DNA end agrees better with TRBJ2-7. CDR3 length equals 14 residues. CDR1 LNHNV and CDR2 YYDKDF come from the germline V gene (reference sequence). The CDR3 is CATSRDLAYYEQYF. Here the CDR3 DNA reads TGTGCCACCAGCAGAGATCTGGCTTATTACGAGCAGTACTTC.

This clonotype was detected only a few times. The V and J genes are TRBV4-2 and TRBJ2-5, with 10 bases that match TRBD2. CDR3 length equals 19 residues. V was clipped by 0 bases and J by 2 bases; unmatched bases: 12. Looked up from germline, CDR1 is LGHNA and CDR2 is YNFKEQ. The CDR3 nucleotides are TGTGCCAGCAGCCAAGATTTCCCCCTAGCGGGGGCGCGACAAGAGACCCAGTACTTC. This encodes CASSQDFPLAGARQETQYF.

CDR3 in amino acids: CASSLMGGLYGYTF. As DNA, the CDR3 is TGTGCCAGCAGTTTAATGGGGGGCCTCTATGGCTACACCTTC. The J gene is TRBJ1-2, the V gene TRBV12-3 or TRBV12-4, with TRBD1 as a possible D gene (6 bases). The CDR3 loop spans 14 amino acids. Between the trimmed V and J ends, which lost 2 bases and 4 bases, there was a span of 11 bases.

This sequence joins TRBV29-1 and TRBJ2-2; 7 bases map to TRBD1. From germline, CDR1 is SQVTM and CDR2 ANQGSEA. The CDR3 is 14 amino acids. Trimming cost V 3 bases and J 1 base; bases outside gene matches: 2. The CDR3 DNA follows: TGCAGCGTTGATCGGACAGGGAACACCGGGGAGCTGTTTTTT. It codes for CSVDRTGNTGELFF.

The chain links TRBV6-5 to TRBJ2-7; D is undetermined. Germline-derived CDR1 and CDR2 are MNHEY and SVGAGI. Trimming pared 3 bases from V and 0 bases from J, leaving 18 bases between. The CDR3 totals 17 residues. CDR3 nucleotides: TGTGCCAGCAGTTATTCCAACGGACCGACAAGCTCCTACGAGCAGTACTTC. Protein: CASSYSNGPTSSYEQYF.

In this sample, this clonotype turned up a few times. This chain uses TRBV7-9 with TRBJ1-1, with 7 bases lining up with TRBD1. The CDR3 runs to 13 residues. Germline V gives CDR1 SEHNR, CDR2 FQNEAQ (reference sequence). V trimming: 6 bases; J trimming: 7 bases; junction bases outside the gene matches: 8. CDR3: CASRWRGRGEAFF. The CDR3, as DNA: TGTGCCAGCAGGTGGAGGGGGCGAGGTGAAGCTTTCTTT.

A few counts support this clonotype. V and J are TRBV5-1 and TRBJ2-3, with 8 bases that match TRBD1. Per the germline V gene, CDR1 is SGHRS and CDR2 is YFSETQ. Trimming at V came to 0 bases and at J to 2 bases, leaving 5 bases not matched to a gene. There are 16 residues in the CDR3. CDR3 protein: CASSLGWDRPTDTQYF. The CDR3, as DNA: TGCGCCAGCAGCTTGGGCTGGGACAGGCCCACAGATACGCAGTATTTT.

The chain combines TRBV10-3 with TRBJ1-6; no reliable D call. CDR1 ENHRY and CDR2 SYGVKD come from the germline V gene. Between the trimmed V and J ends, which lost 8 bases and 7 bases, there was a span of 12 bases. The CDR3 has 13 amino acids. The CDR3 reads CAIGLDWNSPLHF. The CDR3 DNA follows: TGTGCCATCGGACTGGATTGGAATTCACCCCTCCACTTT.

The genes are TRBV29-1 and TRBJ2-7; D tentatively reads TRBD1 or TRBD2 (5 bases each). CDR3 length: 13 amino acids. The V gene's germline CDR1 is SQVTM and CDR2 ANQGSEA. With 3 bases removed from V and 3 bases from J, the gap between germline ends came to 12 bases. The DNA for the CDR3 is TGCAGCGTTGATCTCGGGGCGGGCTACGAGCAGTACTTC. Encoded protein: CSVDLGAGYEQYF.

The chain is built from TRBV20-1 and TRBJ1-2; no clear D. Per germline, CDR1 DFQATT and CDR2 SNEGSKA (reference sequence). Trimming removed 8 bases at V and 6 bases at J, with 4 bases between. This CDR3 spans 8 amino acids. CDR3 sequence (DNA): TGCAGTACCGATGGCTACACCTTC. It codes for CSTDGYTF.

This chain's CDR3 is CASSQSGGVFNEQYF. In nucleotides, the CDR3 is TGTGCCAGCAGCCAATCAGGAGGGGTGTTCAACGAGCAGTACTTC. The V and J genes are TRBV3-1 and TRBJ2-4; tentatively, D is TRBD2 (6 bases). The DNA end favors TRBJ2-7, so the J call may be wrong. Germline V gene sequence: CDR1 LGHDT, CDR2 YNNKEL (reference sequence). The CDR3 runs 15 residues.

The DNA of the CDR3 is TGTGCCAGCAGTTCCGTACAGGGGGCAAGCACTGAAGCTTTCTTT. This gives the protein CASSSVQGASTEAFF. The rearrangement links TRBV6-5 to TRBJ1-1; 9 bases are a match to TRBD1. J was trimmed by 4 bases and V by 4 bases; bases with no gene match: 7. CDR3 length: 15 amino acids. Germline V gene lookup returns CDR1 MNHEY and CDR2 SVGAGI.

The J gene is TRBJ1-6, the V gene TRBV6-2 or TRBV6-3; 7 nucleotides agree with TRBD1. With V trimmed by 2 bases and J by 11 bases, 6 bases remained unmatched. Germline V gives CDR1 MNHEY, CDR2 SVGEGT. This CDR3 contains 14 residues. The CDR3 DNA is TGTGCCAGCAGTTACACCCTACAGGGGACACCCCTCCACTTT. It codes for CASSYTLQGTPLHF.